This TCR beta chain was recovered during a study of technical replicates of blood from a few donors. Germline loops: CDR1 MDHEN, CDR2 SYDVKM. This CDR3 region has 14 residues. V lost 8 bases, J lost 8 bases, and 8 bases stayed unmatched. Data came from immunoSEQ multiplex PCR; TCRdb stores just in-frame clones and leaves some out. The sample lists 70,000 to 80,000 clones, 91% occurring once. Sequencing used T cells isolated from PBMCs. The V and J genes are TRBV28 and TRBJ2-2, with TRBD1 matching 10 bases. The receptor comes from a human donor in good health. Some clones in this sample may be carry-over from other donors' samples. CDR3 sequence (DNA): TGTGCCAGCTCGGGACAGGGGTTTTTGGGGGAGCTGTTTTTT. Translating gives CASSGQGFLGELFF.